What follows are 30 T cell receptor beta chains derived from one specimen sequenced in a study of blood T cells in healthy people across ages. A sample-barcoded 5' primer and a J-beta primer mix were used in a second PCR of roughly 6 to 11 cycles. TCRdb ran MiXCR on the 5' RACE reads and lists one entry per CDR3 protein. The data show about 1.6 million distinct CDR3 sequences, about 31% seen once. Sequenced input: blood. The receptors here all came from a woman under 40 in good health.

At least ten counts were recorded for this clonotype. The chain carries TRBV5-1 and TRBJ2-1, with D unclear. Germline lookup yields CDR1 SGHRS and CDR2 YFSETQ. V dropped 1 base and J dropped 1 base, with 3 bases sitting between them. The CDR3 covers 13 residues. The CDR3 sequence: CASSLRSYNEQFF. CDR3 sequence (DNA): TGCGCCAGCAGCTTGCGGTCCTACAATGAGCAGTTCTTC. Filled out from reference TRBV5-1 and TRBJ2-1, the complete variable domain reads KAGVTQTPRYLIKTRGQQVTLSCSPISGHRSVSWYQQTPGQGLQFLFEYFSETQRNKGNFPGRFSGRQFSNSRSEMNVSTLELGDSALYLCASSLRSYNEQFFGPGTRLTVL.

This clonotype came up many times. This sequence joins TRBV27 and TRBJ2-7, with TRBD2 matching 7 bases. The V segment lost 5 bases and the J segment 3 bases; nucleotides outside the gene matches: 4. CDR3 length: 13 residues. Germline V gene sequence: CDR1 MNHEY, CDR2 SMNVEV (reference sequence). CDR3 amino acids: CASSKRGYYEQYF. CDR3 nucleotides: TGTGCCAGCAGTAAGCGGGGCTACTACGAGCAGTACTTC.

The V and J genes are TRBV27 and TRBJ2-1; TRBD2 matches at 7 bases. Looked up from germline, CDR1 is MNHEY and CDR2 is SMNVEV (reference sequence). Trimming took 5 bases from V and 8 from J; bases not matched to a gene: 12. The CDR3 spans 15 residues. In DNA form, the CDR3 reads TGTGCCAGCAGTAAACTAGCGAGAGGGTTGGATGAGCAGTTCTTC. This gives the protein CASSKLARGLDEQFF.

This clonotype was seen only a few times. The V gene is TRBV29-1, the J gene TRBJ2-2; no reliable D call. This CDR3 comprises 14 residues. Trimming left V 7 bases short and J 0 bases short, with 12 bases between. Germline values: CDR1 SQVTM, CDR2 ANQGSEA. The CDR3 loop is CSATTPANTGELFF. The CDR3 DNA reads as TGCAGCGCTACGACACCAGCGAACACCGGGGAGCTGTTTTTT.

This clonotype was counted between two and nine times. The chain carries TRBV11-2 and TRBJ1-1; 7 bases are a match to TRBD1. J gave up 3 bases and V 5 bases, and 9 bases lay outside the gene matches. Per the germline V gene, CDR1 is SGHAT and CDR2 is FQNNGV. The CDR3 contains 15 residues. Here the CDR3 reads CASSPHPGGYTEAFF. CDR3 DNA sequence: TGTGCCAGCAGCCCCCACCCAGGGGGTTACACTGAAGCTTTCTTT.

In this sample, this clonotype turned up a few times. This chain links TRBV12-3 or TRBV12-4 with TRBJ2-6; no firm D call. V lost 5 bases and J lost 1, with 9 bases in between. The CDR3 has 15 residues. The CDR3 reads CASSATVSGANVLTF. The CDR3, as DNA: TGTGCCAGCAGTGCTACAGTTTCTGGGGCCAACGTCCTGACTTTC.

In DNA form, the CDR3 reads TGCAGTGCCTGGGACAGGGGACCCTATGGCTACACCTTC. Translated: CSAWDRGPYGYTF. This sequence joins TRBV20-1 and TRBJ1-2, with 10 nucleotides matching TRBD1. There are 13 residues in the CDR3. The ends lost 6 bases at V and 4 bases at J; junction bases unmatched: 5. Germline values: CDR1 DFQATT, CDR2 SNEGSKA (reference sequence).

This clonotype was recorded a few times. CDR3 in DNA: TGTGCCAGCAGCTTAAAGGGGGCGAATATCTATGGCTACACCTTC. It codes for CASSLKGANIYGYTF. This chain links TRBV7-9 with TRBJ1-2; the match to TRBD1 covers 7 bases. This CDR3 contains 15 residues. The J segment lost 4 bases and the V segment lost 2 bases, leaving 7 bases of the junction unmatched. Per germline, CDR1 SEHNR and CDR2 FQNEAQ (reference sequence).

The chain uses TRBV18 and TRBJ2-5; D remains unclear. Germline loops: CDR1 KGHSH, CDR2 LQKENI. Trimming left V 2 bases short and J 2 bases short, with 6 bases between. The CDR3 has 13 amino acids. The CDR3 spells CASSPWAQETQYF. CDR3 nucleotides: TGTGCCAGCTCACCATGGGCTCAAGAGACCCAGTACTTC.

The V gene is TRBV5-4, the J gene TRBJ2-3; 9 bases fit TRBD2. CDR1 SGHNT and CDR2 YYREEE come from the germline V gene (reference sequence). The V segment lost 2 bases and the J segment 2 bases; nucleotides outside the gene matches: 9. The CDR3 has 17 residues. In DNA form, the CDR3 reads TGTGCCAGCAGCTTATATAAAGCGGGAGGTGTCACAGATACGCAGTATTTT. Translating gives CASSLYKAGGVTDTQYF.

The chain's CDR3 is CASSPRGVGGNNEQFF. The CDR3 coding sequence is TGCGCCAGCAGTCCTAGAGGGGTAGGTGGTAACAATGAGCAGTTCTTC. This rearrangement joins TRBV5-1 to TRBJ2-1; D tentatively reads TRBD1 or TRBD2 (5 bases each). The CDR3 runs 16 residues. CDR1 is SGHRS, CDR2 YFSETQ, per germline. V was shortened by 5 bases and J by 5 bases, with 20 bases between the two germline ends.

Only a few counts were recorded for this clonotype. The CDR3 DNA reads TGTGCCAGCACCCTGGGAAGCGGGGTAACTCAGTACTTC. Translating it yields CASTLGSGVTQYF. The chain couples TRBV6-5 to TRBJ2-5, with 7 positions matching TRBD2. Per the germline V gene, CDR1 is MNHEY and CDR2 is SVGAGI. With V trimmed by 7 bases and J by 11 bases, 13 bases remained unmatched. This CDR3 is 13 amino acids long.

This clonotype was observed a handful of times. The chain links TRBV6-1 to TRBJ1-5, with unresolved D. CDR3 length: 13 residues. The germline gives CDR1 MNHNS, CDR2 SASEGT. The V gene lost 2 bases and the J gene lost 7 bases, with 9 bases spanning the gap. The CDR3 sequence is CASSELSAQPQHF. In DNA form, the CDR3 reads TGTGCCAGCAGTGAACTTAGTGCCCAGCCCCAGCATTTT.

The chain has TRBV20-1 and TRBJ1-2; D not certain. Trimming removed 0 bases from V and 8 bases from J, with 13 bases in between. Germline V gene data show CDR1 as DFQATT and CDR2 as SNEGSKA (reference sequence). The CDR3 runs 13 residues. The CDR3 region is CSARDPQTRGYTF. The CDR3 DNA reads TGCAGTGCTAGAGATCCACAGACTCGCGGCTACACCTTC.

Regarding this clonotype: A clone one base away is much larger, so this may be a read error. The rearrangement uses TRBV12-3 or TRBV12-4 and TRBJ1-6, with 11 bases aligning to TRBD1. The CDR3 length is 14 residues. CDR3 nucleotides: TGTACCAGCAGTTTAGGGACAGGGGGTTCACCCCTCCACTTT. This encodes CTSSLGTGGSPLHF.

This clonotype was counted only a few times. The chain employs TRBV2 and TRBJ2-5; weak D call: TRBD1 (5 bases). From germline, CDR1 is SNHLY and CDR2 FYNNEI. CDR3 size: 11 residues. V lost 4 bases to trimming and J lost 7 bases, with 7 bases between them. CDR3 sequence: CASSVQGTQYF. CDR3 DNA sequence: TGTGCCAGCAGTGTGCAGGGGACCCAGTACTTC.

The gene calls are TRBV20-1 and TRBJ2-1; D not certain. With 6 bases removed from V and 8 bases from J, the gap between germline ends came to 11 bases. The CDR3 totals 11 residues. CDR1 and CDR2 from the germline V gene are DFQATT and SNEGSKA (reference sequence). Here the CDR3 reads CSAPSGHEQFF. CDR3 bases: TGCAGTGCGCCCTCAGGTCATGAGCAGTTCTTC.

This clonotype has a count of ten or more. The V gene is TRBV12-3 or TRBV12-4, the J gene TRBJ1-2; no definite D call. Trimming took 2 bases from V and 8 from J, leaving 9 bases between them. The CDR3 contains 12 residues. CDR3 loop: CASSLSGLGYTF. CDR3 nucleotides: TGTGCCAGCAGTTTATCTGGGTTGGGCTACACCTTC.

The rearrangement joins TRBV6-1 to TRBJ2-5; either TRBD1 or TRBD2 may fit D (5 bases each). Trimming took off 1 base at V and 5 bases at J, with 11 bases between the two ends. CDR3 length equals 14 residues. CDR1 MNHNS and CDR2 SASEGT come from the germline V gene. CDR3 residues: CASSEGEGLETQYF. The CDR3, as DNA: TGTGCCAGCAGTGAAGGCGAGGGGCTTGAGACCCAGTACTTC.

This clonotype has only a few counts. The CDR3 nucleotides read TGCAGTGCCCCCGACTGGGGAGAGCAGTTCTTC. Translation: CSAPDWGEQFF. The V gene is TRBV20-1, the J gene TRBJ2-1; D is uncertain. The germline V gene encodes CDR1 DFQATT and CDR2 SNEGSKA (reference sequence). V lost 6 bases, J lost 10 bases, and 13 bases lay in between. The CDR3 has 11 amino acids.

This clonotype has just a few counts. This rearrangement joins TRBV11-2 to TRBJ2-7; the D is unclear. Germline values: CDR1 SGHAT, CDR2 FQNNGV. Trimming left V 5 bases short and J 3 bases short, with 14 bases between. The CDR3 length is 14 residues. CDR3 sequence reads: CASSPSPVIYEQYF. DNA for the CDR3: TGTGCCAGCAGCCCGTCGCCTGTGATCTACGAGCAGTACTTC.

Of note for this clonotype: The junction shows a germline mismatch at one end, possibly a read error. The rearrangement links TRBV12-3 or TRBV12-4 to TRBJ2-1; no reliable D call. This CDR3 has 13 residues. The CDR3 DNA reads TGTGCCAGCAGCCCCGAATCCTACAATGAGCGGTTCTTC. It specifies CASSPESYNERFF.

As concerns this clonotype: One base away lies a much larger clone, so this may be a sequencing read error. The V gene is TRBV6-6, the J gene TRBJ2-7; 7 positions agree with TRBD1. Germline V gene data show CDR1 as MNHNY and CDR2 as SVGAGI (reference sequence). The V gene end was trimmed by 6 bases and the J gene end by 3 bases; junction bases not matched to a gene: 5. The CDR3 has 13 residues. Here the CDR3 reads CASRPGQNYEQYF. In DNA form, the CDR3 reads TGTGCCAGCAGACCGGGACAGAACTACGAGCAGTACTTC.

On this clonotype itself: One end of the junction is discordant with germline, which a read error may explain. The chain recombines TRBV10-3 with TRBJ2-1; a possible D gene is TRBD1 (6 bases). The CDR3 has 15 residues. The germline gives CDR1 ENHRY, CDR2 SYGVKD. CDR3 in DNA: TGTGCCGTCAGTGAGCCTTCCGGGACACTAAATGAGCAGTTCTTC. Protein: CAVSEPSGTLNEQFF.

This clonotype was recorded a few times. This rearrangement joins TRBV27 to TRBJ2-4; TRBD1 is a possible D gene (6 bases). Gene TRBJ2-7 matches the end of the DNA better, so the J call may be wrong. This CDR3 is built from 13 residues. Germline CDR1 reads MNHEY; CDR2 reads SMNVEV (reference sequence). The CDR3 is CASDTGPSGEQYF. In DNA, the CDR3 is TGTGCCAGCGACACAGGGCCATCCGGCGAGCAGTACTTC.

This chain joins TRBV10-3 and TRBJ2-5, with TRBD1 matching 9 bases. Trimming removed 6 bases from V and 11 bases from J; junction bases left unmatched: 13. CDR1 ENHRY and CDR2 SYGVKD come from the germline V gene. This CDR3 region has 14 residues. The CDR3 region is CAIRPGQGGMEQYF. CDR3 nucleotides: TGTGCCATCAGGCCGGGACAGGGAGGGATGGAGCAGTACTTC.

Regarding this clonotype: A read error may produce the germline difference seen at one junction end. V usage is TRBV3-1 and J usage is TRBJ2-3; D call uncertain. The germline gives CDR1 LGHDT, CDR2 YNNKEL (reference sequence). This CDR3 spans 14 amino acids. The CDR3 nucleotides are TGTGCCGGCAGCCATCAGCGAAGCTCAGATACGCAGTATTTT. Translation gives CAGSHQRSSDTQYF.

The CDR3 is CASREGLAGANEQFF. The CDR3 bases are TGCGCCAGCAGGGAAGGACTAGCGGGAGCGAATGAGCAGTTCTTC. The chain couples TRBV10-2 to TRBJ2-1; 13 positions agree with TRBD2. This CDR3 contains 15 residues. Germline assignment: CDR1 WSHSY and CDR2 SAAADI. The V and J ends lost 6 bases and 7 bases, in that order; junction bases with no gene match: 6.

This sequence joins TRBV7-9 and TRBJ2-7; the D gene is possibly TRBD1 (5 bases). Trimming shortened V by 0 bases and J by 2 bases, and 8 bases separated the two germline ends. This CDR3 spans 14 amino acids. The germline V gene has CDR1 SEHNR and CDR2 FQNEAQ (reference sequence). DNA for the CDR3: TGTGCCAGCAGCTTAGCGGACAAAACCTACGAGCAGTACTTC. Its translation: CASSLADKTYEQYF.

This clonotype has just a few counts. This rearrangement joins TRBV29-1 to TRBJ2-3, with 16 nucleotides matching TRBD2. Trimming at V came to 3 bases and at J to 6 bases, leaving 12 bases not matched to a gene. The germline V gene has CDR1 SQVTM and CDR2 ANQGSEA. The CDR3 has 18 amino acids. The CDR3 nucleotides are TGCAGCGTTGACGCCCCCGGGACTAGCGGGGGGGCTGGGGATACGCAGTATTTT. This translates into CSVDAPGTSGGAGDTQYF.